This T cell receptor beta chain was observed in a study of control samples from healthy donors and cancer patients. Assay: immunoSEQ multiplex PCR; the TCRdb copy retains only in-frame clones and omits some. The sample has some 87,000 clones; more than 65% are singletons. CDR1 and CDR2 from the germline V gene are GTSNPN and SVGIG (reference sequence). This CDR3 has 13 amino acids. The junction had 5 bases not matched to a gene; V was cut back by 3 bases and J by 5 bases. Specimen: PBMCs. The source is a man aged 55 to 70 with head and neck cancer. The rearrangement links TRBV30 to TRBJ1-1, with 8 bases lining up with TRBD1. This CDR3 is CAWSGQGGTEAFF. CDR3 nucleotides: TGTGCCTGGAGCGGACAGGGAGGTACTGAAGCTTTCTTT.